This paragraph reports one TCR beta chain. Its specificity is not known. This sample is drawn from a study of shared clonotypes between healthy human individuals. Study observations and caveats: Among donors, the sharing of clonotypes was expected to be influenced by sequencing depth.

Template amounts of roughly 300 ng DNA, tens of thousands of T cell genomes, were employed in unsorted PBMC replicate PCRs. Scientists sequenced DNA from unsorted PBMC on ten immunoSEQ deep assay plates. Assay: immunoSEQ multiplex PCR; the TCRdb copy retains only in-frame clones and omits some. The sample records over 400,000 clones, around 73% being singletons. V dropped 4 bases and J dropped 2 bases, with 15 bases sitting between them. The CDR3 consists of 15 residues. The germline V gene encodes CDR1 SGHTS and CDR2 YDEGEE. This clonotype originated in a woman between 35 and 50 years old in good health. Some clones in this sample may be carry-over from other donors' samples. The sequenced sample consisted of PBMCs. The chain joins TRBV5-8 to TRBJ1-2; D is possibly TRBD1 (6 bases). Here the CDR3 reads CASSDRGRGNYGYTF. The DNA for the CDR3 is TGTGCCAGCAGCGATCGGGGGCGCGGGAACTATGGCTACACCTTC.